A selection of T cell receptor beta chains follows, all from one sample in a study of OX40 agonist ivuxolimab in advanced cancers. Assay: immunoSEQ multiplex PCR; the TCRdb copy retains only in-frame clones and omits some. The sample has about 72,000 clones, about 93% seen once; the top ten hold about 5.5%. This specimen consisted of CD4+ or CD8+ T cells sorted from blood, obtained in a trial of the OX40 agonist ivuxolimab. These receptors all come from an adult with an advanced solid tumor such as melanoma, head and neck, liver or kidney cancer. Each CDR3 is given with its conserved first and last residue. D genes are given only for firm matches. Expanded clones get a size class; other rows say once, few or many, or leave the size out.

V gene,clone size,D gene,J gene,CDR3 protein,CDR3 DNA
TRBV7-3,NA,NA,TRBJ2-3,CASSLSPAGLDTQYF,TGTGCCAGCAGCTTATCGCCGGCGGGACTAGATACGCAGTATTTT
TRBV9,few,NA,TRBJ1-1,CASSVGVGNTEAFF,TGTGCCAGCAGCGTAGGGGTGGGAAACACTGAAGCTTTCTTT
TRBV5-1,NA,NA,TRBJ2-7,CASTPRGPLSSYEQYF,TGCGCCAGCACTCCCAGGGGCCCCCTGAGCTCCTACGAGCAGTACTTC
TRBV28,NA,TRBD1,TRBJ2-5,CASGSYRGHRGETQYF,TGTGCCAGCGGTTCTTACAGGGGGCATCGTGGAGAGACCCAGTACTTC
TRBV4-2,NA,TRBD2,TRBJ2-7,CASSPESGSLLEQYF,TGTGCCAGCAGCCCTGAGAGCGGGAGCCTCCTTGAGCAGTACTTC
TRBV21-1,NA,NA,TRBJ2-1,CASSTGQGIINEQFF,TGTGCCAGCAGCACAGGACAGGGAATAATAAATGAGCAGTTCTTC
TRBV2,NA,NA,TRBJ2-5,CASKGSPGIRETQYF,TGTGCCAGCAAAGGCTCTCCTGGGATTCGAGAGACCCAGTACTTC
TRBV7-6,NA,NA,TRBJ2-3,CASSLYGTDTQYF,TGTGCCAGCAGCTTATATGGGACAGATACGCAGTATTTT
TRBV19,NA,NA,TRBJ2-2,CASSITGELFF,TGTGCCAGTAGTATCACCGGGGAGCTGTTTTTT
TRBV30,NA,TRBD1,TRBJ1-5,CAWLRTGYFQPQHF,TGTGCCTGGCTTCGGACAGGCTATTTTCAGCCCCAGCATTTT
TRBV19,NA,TRBD1,TRBJ2-3,CASSAEQGAFPDTQYF,TGTGCCAGTAGTGCCGAACAGGGGGCCTTTCCAGATACGCAGTATTTT
TRBV27,NA,TRBD2,TRBJ2-1,CASSWLAGGNSEQFF,TGTGCCAGCAGTTGGCTAGCGGGGGGAAATAGTGAGCAGTTCTTC
TRBV7-8,NA,NA,TRBJ1-1,CASSLGERTEAFF,TGTGCCAGCAGCCTAGGGGAGAGGACTGAAGCTTTCTTT
TRBV19,NA,NA,TRBJ1-2,CASSIVLNGYGYTF,TGTGCCAGTAGTATAGTATTAAACGGCTATGGCTACACCTTC
TRBV6-1,once,TRBD1,TRBJ2-7,CASSPPGQGVNEQYF,TGTGCCAGCAGCCCCCCGGGACAGGGGGTGAACGAGCAGTACTTC
TRBV19,NA,TRBD1,TRBJ1-1,CASSTFTGGLLNTEAFF,TGTGCCAGTAGTACCTTCACAGGGGGGCTATTGAACACTGAAGCTTTCTTT
TRBV27,NA,NA,TRBJ2-7,CASSPSPGLLYEQYF,TGTGCCAGCAGTCCCTCTCCGGGACTTCTCTACGAGCAGTACTTC
TRBV30,NA,NA,TRBJ2-3,CAWSVKADTQYF,TGTGCCTGGAGTGTGAAGGCAGATACGCAGTATTTT
TRBV4-3,once,NA,TRBJ1-2,CASSPRLEGNYGYTF,TGCGCCAGCAGCCCCCGTCTGGAAGGGAACTATGGCTACACCTTC
TRBV7-2,NA,NA,TRBJ1-2,CASSLSSYGYTF,TGTGCCAGCAGCTTAAGCAGCTATGGCTACACCTTC
TRBV7-9,NA,NA,TRBJ1-2,CASSFSTRAANYGYTF,TGTGCCAGCAGCTTTTCAACCAGGGCCGCTAACTATGGCTACACCTTC
TRBV9,once,TRBD1,TRBJ1-2,CASSVLTGGYYGYTF,TGTGCCAGCAGCGTCCTGACAGGGGGCTACTATGGCTACACCTTC
TRBV4-3,NA,NA,TRBJ2-1,CASSQDEGVYGEQFF,TGCGCCAGCAGCCAAGATGAGGGTGTCTACGGTGAGCAGTTCTTC
TRBV4-3,NA,NA,TRBJ2-2,CASSQDSSWGTGELFF,TGCGCCAGCAGCCAAGACAGCTCTTGGGGAACCGGGGAGCTGTTTTTT
TRBV4-3,NA,TRBD2,TRBJ2-4,CASSHRGGIQYF,TGCGCCAGCAGCCACCGGGGGGGCATTCAGTACTTC
TRBV13,NA,TRBD2,TRBJ2-2,CASSPRGAGELFF,TGTGCCAGCAGCCCGCGGGGGGCCGGGGAGCTGTTTTTT
TRBV18,NA,TRBD1,TRBJ1-2,CASSPGQGQLVSYGYTF,TGTGCCAGCTCACCCGGACAGGGACAGTTAGTGTCCTATGGCTACACCTTC
TRBV6-5,NA,NA,TRBJ1-1,CASSYSAAGRTEAFF,TGTGCCAGCAGTTACTCGGCGGCGGGACGCACTGAAGCTTTCTTT
TRBV19,few,NA,TRBJ2-3,CASAPMGVLTDTQYF,TGTGCCAGTGCCCCGATGGGGGTTCTGACAGATACGCAGTATTTT
TRBV9,NA,TRBD1,TRBJ1-1,CASSVDPLGGFTEAFF,TGTGCCAGCAGCGTAGACCCCCTAGGGGGCTTCACTGAAGCTTTCTTT
TRBV7-9,NA,NA,TRBJ1-1,CASSLDGGPEAFF,TGTGCCAGCAGCTTAGATGGTGGCCCTGAAGCTTTCTTT
TRBV27,NA,NA,TRBJ2-2,CASSLVQATGELFF,TGTGCCAGCAGTTTAGTTCAGGCAACCGGGGAGCTGTTTTTT
TRBV5-5,NA,TRBD1,TRBJ1-1,CASSDSPKQGAYGSRTEAFF,TGTGCCAGCAGCGATTCTCCTAAACAGGGGGCGTATGGATCACGCACTGAAGCTTTCTTT
TRBV4-3,NA,NA,TRBJ2-3,CASSGYLASTDTQYF,TGCGCCAGCAGCGGTTACTTGGCTAGCACAGATACGCAGTATTTT
TRBV4-3,NA,NA,TRBJ1-5,CASSQGTGPDQPQHF,TGCGCCAGCAGCCAAGGAACGGGGCCGGATCAGCCCCAGCATTTT
TRBV5-1,NA,NA,TRBJ1-1,CASSFTGLNTEAFF,TGCGCCAGCAGCTTTACGGGGCTGAACACTGAAGCTTTCTTT
TRBV4-2,NA,NA,TRBJ1-5,CASSQVWDSNQPQHF,TGTGCCAGCAGCCAAGTTTGGGACAGCAATCAGCCCCAGCATTTT
TRBV7-9,NA,NA,TRBJ1-2,CASSSQPRGDLYGYTF,TGTGCCAGCAGCTCCCAACCGCGGGGGGATCTCTATGGCTACACCTTC
TRBV27,NA,NA,TRBJ1-5,CATGYSNQPQHF,TGTGCTACAGGTTATAGCAATCAGCCCCAGCATTTT
TRBV25-1,NA,NA,TRBJ2-1,CASSVTGSSYNEQFF,TGTGCCAGCAGTGTAACAGGGAGCTCCTACAATGAGCAGTTCTTC
TRBV27,NA,NA,TRBJ1-2,CASSLWGGAYGYTF,TGTGCCAGCAGTTTATGGGGGGGTGCCTATGGCTACACCTTC
TRBV28,once,TRBD1,TRBJ2-3,CASSDRGSGTDTQYF,TGTGCCAGCAGTGACAGGGGCTCAGGCACAGATACGCAGTATTTT
TRBV4-1,medium-sized,TRBD2,TRBJ2-1,CASSQGPGGDEQFF,TGCGCCAGCAGCCAAGGTCCGGGGGGAGATGAGCAGTTCTTC
TRBV4-2,NA,NA,TRBJ2-7,CASRPTGGSEQYF,TGTGCCAGCAGGCCTACAGGTGGGAGCGAGCAGTACTTC
TRBV11-3,once,NA,TRBJ2-7,CASSLSVGYEQYF,TGTGCCAGCAGCTTGTCTGTCGGCTACGAGCAGTACTTC